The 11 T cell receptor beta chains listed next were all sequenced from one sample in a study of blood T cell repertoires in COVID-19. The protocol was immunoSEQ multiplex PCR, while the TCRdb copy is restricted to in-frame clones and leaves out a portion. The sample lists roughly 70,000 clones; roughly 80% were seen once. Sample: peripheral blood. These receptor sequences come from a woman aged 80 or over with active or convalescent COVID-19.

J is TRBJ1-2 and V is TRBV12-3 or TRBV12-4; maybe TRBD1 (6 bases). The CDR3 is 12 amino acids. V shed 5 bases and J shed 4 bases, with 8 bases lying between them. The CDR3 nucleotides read TGTGCCAGCAGTCGGGGGGCCTATGGCTACACCTTC. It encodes CASSRGAYGYTF.

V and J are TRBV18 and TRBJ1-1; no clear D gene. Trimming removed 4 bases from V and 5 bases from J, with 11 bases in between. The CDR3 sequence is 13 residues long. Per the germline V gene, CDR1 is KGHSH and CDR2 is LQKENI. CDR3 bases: TGTGCCAGCTCACGCGGGATGGGGACTGAAGCTTTCTTT. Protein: CASSRGMGTEAFF. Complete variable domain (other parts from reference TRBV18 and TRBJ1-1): NAGVMQNPRHLVRRRGQEARLRCSPMKGHSHVYWYRQLPEEGLKFMVYLQKENIIDESGMPKERFSAEFPKEGPSILRIQQVVRGDSAAYFCASSRGMGTEAFFGQGTRLTVV.

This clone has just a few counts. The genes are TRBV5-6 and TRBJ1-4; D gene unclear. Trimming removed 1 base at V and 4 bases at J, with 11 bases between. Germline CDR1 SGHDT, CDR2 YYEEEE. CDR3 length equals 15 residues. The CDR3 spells CASSLSTGNNEKLFF. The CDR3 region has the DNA TGTGCCAGCAGCTTGTCGACGGGAAATAATGAAAAACTGTTTTTT.

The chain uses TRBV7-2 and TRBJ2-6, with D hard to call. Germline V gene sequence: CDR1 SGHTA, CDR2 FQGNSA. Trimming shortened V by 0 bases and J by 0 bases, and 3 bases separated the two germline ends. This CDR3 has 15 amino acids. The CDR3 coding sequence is TGTGCCAGCAGCTTAGCCCTCTCTGGGGCCAACGTCCTGACTTTC. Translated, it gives CASSLALSGANVLTF.

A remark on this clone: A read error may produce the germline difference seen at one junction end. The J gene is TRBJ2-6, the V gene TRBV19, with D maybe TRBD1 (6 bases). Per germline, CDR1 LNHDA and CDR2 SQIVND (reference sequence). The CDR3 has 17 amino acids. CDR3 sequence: CASKPGHASSGANVLTF. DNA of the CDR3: TGTGCGAGTAAACCGGGACACGCATCCTCTGGGGCCAACGTCCTGACTTTC.

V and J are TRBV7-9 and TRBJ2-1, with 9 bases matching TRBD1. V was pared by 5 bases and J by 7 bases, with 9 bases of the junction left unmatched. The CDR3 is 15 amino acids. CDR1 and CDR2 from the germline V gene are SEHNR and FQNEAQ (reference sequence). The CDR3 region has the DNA TGTGCCAGCAGCCCTACAGGGGGCGCGGTAAATGAGCAGTTCTTC. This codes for CASSPTGGAVNEQFF.

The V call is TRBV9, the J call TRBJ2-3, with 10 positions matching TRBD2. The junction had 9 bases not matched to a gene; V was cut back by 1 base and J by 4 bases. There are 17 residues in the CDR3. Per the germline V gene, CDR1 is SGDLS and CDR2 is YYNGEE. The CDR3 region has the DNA TGTGCCAGCAGCGTAACGCTTGGGACTAGCGTCCCAGATACGCAGTATTTT. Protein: CASSVTLGTSVPDTQYF.

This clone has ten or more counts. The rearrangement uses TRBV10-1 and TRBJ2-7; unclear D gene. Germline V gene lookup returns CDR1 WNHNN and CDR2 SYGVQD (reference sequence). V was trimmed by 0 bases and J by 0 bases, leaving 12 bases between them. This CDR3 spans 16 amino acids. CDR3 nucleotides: TGCGCCAGCAGTGAGTCTCCAGCAGCGAGCTCCTACGAGCAGTACTTC. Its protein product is CASSESPAASSYEQYF.

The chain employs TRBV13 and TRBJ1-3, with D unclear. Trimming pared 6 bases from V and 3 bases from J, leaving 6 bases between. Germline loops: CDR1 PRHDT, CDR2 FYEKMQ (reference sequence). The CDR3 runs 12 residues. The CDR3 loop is CASRGSGNTIYF. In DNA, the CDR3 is TGTGCCAGCAGGGGCAGTGGAAACACCATATATTTT. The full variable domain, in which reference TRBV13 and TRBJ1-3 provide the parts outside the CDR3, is AAGVIQSPRHLIKEKRETATLKCYPIPRHDTVYWYQQGPGQDPQFLISFYEKMQSDKGSIPDRFSAQQFSDYHSELNMSSLELGDSALYFCASRGSGNTIYFGEGSWLTVV.

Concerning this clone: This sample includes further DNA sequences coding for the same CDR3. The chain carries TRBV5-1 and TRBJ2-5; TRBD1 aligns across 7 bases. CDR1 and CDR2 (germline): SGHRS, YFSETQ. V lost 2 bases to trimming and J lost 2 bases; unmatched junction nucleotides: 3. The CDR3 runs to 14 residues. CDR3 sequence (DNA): TGCGCCAGCAGCTTTTCAGGGGGTCAAGAGACCCAGTACTTC. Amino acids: CASSFSGGQETQYF.

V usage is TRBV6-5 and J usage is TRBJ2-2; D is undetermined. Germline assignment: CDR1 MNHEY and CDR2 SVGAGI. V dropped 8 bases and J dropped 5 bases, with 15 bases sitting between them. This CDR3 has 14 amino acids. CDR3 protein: CASQSGLITGELFF. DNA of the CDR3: TGTGCCAGCCAATCCGGGTTGATTACCGGGGAGCTGTTTTTT.